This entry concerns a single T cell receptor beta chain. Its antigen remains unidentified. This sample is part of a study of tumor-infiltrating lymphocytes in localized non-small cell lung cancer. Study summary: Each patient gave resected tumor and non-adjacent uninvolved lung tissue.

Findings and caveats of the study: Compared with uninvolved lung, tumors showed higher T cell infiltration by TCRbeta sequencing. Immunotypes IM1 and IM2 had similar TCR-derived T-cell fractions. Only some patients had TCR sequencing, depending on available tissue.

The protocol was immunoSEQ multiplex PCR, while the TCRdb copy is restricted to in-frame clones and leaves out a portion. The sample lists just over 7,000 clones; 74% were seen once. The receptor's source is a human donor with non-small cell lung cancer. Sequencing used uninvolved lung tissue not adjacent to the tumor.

CDR3 in DNA: TGTGCCAGTAGTATAAGGGGACAGAGCTACGAGCAGTACTTC. The encoded protein is CASSIRGQSYEQYF. The chain has TRBV19 and TRBJ2-7; 7 bases match TRBD1. The germline V gene encodes CDR1 LNHDA and CDR2 SQIVND (reference sequence). The junction had 4 bases not matched to a gene; V was cut back by 2 bases and J by 3 bases. The CDR3 consists of 14 residues.